The present entry profiles one T cell receptor beta chain with its context. A read error is likely, as this CDR3 ends without the conserved phenylalanine or tryptophan. The data belong to a study of tumor-infiltrating lymphocytes in primary liver carcinoma. A primer matching the constant region was used to make TCR beta cDNA from 500 to 650 ng of total RNA. Library construction for TCR beta comprised three nested multiplex PCR rounds performed with slightly modified ARM-PCR. Researchers ran the first two PCR rounds for roughly 11 cycles each with TRBV1-TRBV30 forward primers and a C-beta reverse primer. TCRdb reprocessed the multiplex PCR reads via MiXCR and lists one record per CDR3 protein. The sample contains some 43,000 distinct CDR3 sequences, about two thirds of which appear only once. This CDR3 contains 15 residues. V shed 5 bases and J shed 2 bases, with 17 bases lying between them. Per the germline V gene, CDR1 is SQVTM and CDR2 is ANQGSEA.

Unsorted bulk tissue (about 19-33 mg) underwent RNA and DNA co-extraction. The chain combines TRBV29-1 with TRBJ2-3; perhaps TRBD2 as D (6 bases). This clonotype originated in a middle-aged man with primary liver carcinoma and hepatitis B virus infection. Material for sequencing was liver tumor tissue from sampling region 5. Subset: tumor region T5, tumor centre. The CDR3 nucleotides are TGCAGCGTTAAATTGGGACTGCTTATCACAGATACGCAGTATTAT. It specifies CSVKLGLLITDTQYY.